This TCR beta chain was sequenced during a study of CD8 T cells in ankylosing spondylitis. Findings and caveats of the study: Among TCR beta sequences, a motif of 7 to 9 highly homologous variants appeared characteristic of ankylosing spondylitis blood. Enrichment of disease-linked clones was reportedly significant in matched ankylosing spondylitis synovial fluid.

The CDR3 length is 13 residues. Trimming removed 6 bases at V and 10 bases at J, with 13 bases between. This clonotype came up a few times. Its cognate antigen is unknown. Scientists made TCR beta libraries using quantitative 5'-RACE with molecular barcodes. Using its own MiXCR run on the 5' RACE reads, TCRdb lists one record per CDR3 protein. The sample includes 500,000 to 650,000 distinct CDR3 sequences, roughly 5.2% seen only once; the top ten take approximately 4%. The sequence was collected from a male donor with ankylosing spondylitis. The chain uses TRBV12-3 or TRBV12-4 and TRBJ2-6, with D possibly matching TRBD1 (6 bases). Sequenced sample: blood, either unsorted or a sorted T cell fraction (not recorded which). The CDR3 bases are TGTGCCAGCAGCCTACAGGGTAAGAACGTCCTGACTTTC. Its protein product is CASSLQGKNVLTF.